The next 27 T cell receptor beta chains were all read from a single sample in a study of cytomegalovirus exposure and HLA in healthy donors. Amplification used 60 Vbeta primers and 13 Jbeta primers. Some clones are missing from TCRdb's copy, which holds only in-frame ones; the method was immunoSEQ multiplex PCR. This table holds over 140,000 clones, around four fifths found once. Source material: PBMCs. Receptors were obtained from a man aged 30 to 39 in good health and CMV-seropositive.

J is TRBJ2-5 and V is TRBV27, with D maybe TRBD2 (5 bases). V was shortened by 5 bases and J by 1 base, with 17 bases between the two germline ends. Germline lookup yields CDR1 MNHEY and CDR2 SMNVEV (reference sequence). This CDR3 has 16 amino acids. This CDR3 is CASSPLQRRAQETQYF. CDR3 in DNA: TGTGCCAGCAGTCCCCTTCAAAGGCGGGCCCAAGAGACCCAGTACTTC.

The chain recombines TRBV7-8 with TRBJ1-1, with 7 bases identical to TRBD1. V shed 3 bases and J 1 base; nucleotides not matched to a gene: 17. The CDR3 consists of 19 residues. Germline loops: CDR1 SGHVS, CDR2 FQNEAQ. CDR3 in amino acids: CASSFPAGTDMIRNTEAFF. The CDR3 region has the DNA TGTGCCAGCAGCTTTCCAGCCGGGACAGACATGATCAGGAACACTGAAGCTTTCTTT.

The chain has TRBV5-8 and TRBJ2-3; no definite D call. Looked up from germline, CDR1 is SGHTS and CDR2 is YDEGEE. The CDR3 spans 12 residues. The germline V and J ends were trimmed by 2 bases and 3 bases, with 4 bases remaining between them. CDR3 DNA: TGTGCCAGCAGCTTCAGAACAGATACGCAGTATTTT. This sequence encodes CASSFRTDTQYF.

The CDR3 is CASSEVEVNTEAFF. The CDR3 nucleotides are TGTGCCAGCAGTGAAGTAGAGGTAAACACTGAAGCTTTCTTT. The rearrangement joins TRBV6-5 to TRBJ1-1; unclear D gene. Germline lookup yields CDR1 MNHEY and CDR2 SVGAGI. Trimming shortened V by 5 bases and J by 2 bases, and 12 bases separated the two germline ends. The CDR3 extends over 14 amino acids.

This chain joins TRBV18 and TRBJ2-7; no clear D gene. This CDR3 comprises 13 residues. Trimming pared 3 bases from V and 5 bases from J, leaving 11 bases between. In germline, CDR1 is KGHSH, CDR2 LQKENI. CDR3 in amino acids: CASSPPTVNEQYF. The CDR3, as DNA: TGTGCCAGCTCACCCCCAACGGTCAACGAGCAGTACTTC.

The chain recombines TRBV28 with TRBJ2-7; no reliable D call. The germline V gene encodes CDR1 MDHEN and CDR2 SYDVKM. This CDR3 comprises 13 residues. V was trimmed by 3 bases and J by 3 bases, leaving 9 bases between them. The DNA of the CDR3 is TGTGCCAGCAGTTTTTCTCTAGGCTACGAGCAGTACTTC. Translating gives CASSFSLGYEQYF.

The chain links TRBV9 to TRBJ2-5; 8 nucleotides align to TRBD2. Germline CDR1 reads SGDLS; CDR2 reads YYNGEE. V was pared by 5 bases and J by 5 bases, with 11 bases of the junction left unmatched. The CDR3 sequence is 15 residues long. The CDR3 DNA is TGTGCCAGCAGTGGATCGGGGGGGCTGGGGGAGACCCAGTACTTC. The encoded protein is CASSGSGGLGETQYF.

The V and J genes are TRBV4-1 and TRBJ2-5; 13 nucleotides agree with TRBD2. J was trimmed by 5 bases and V by 2 bases; bases with no gene match: 5. The CDR3 totals 16 residues. The germline V gene encodes CDR1 MGHRA and CDR2 YSYEKL. CDR3 sequence reads: CASSQTLAGGLETQYF. CDR3 bases: TGCGCCAGCAGCCAAACACTAGCGGGAGGGCTTGAGACCCAGTACTTC.

V gene TRBV6-1 combines with J gene TRBJ2-2; 12 bases fit TRBD2. This CDR3 is built from 14 residues. V gave up 7 bases and J gave up 7 bases; unmatched junction bases: 4. CDR1 MNHNS and CDR2 SASEGT come from the germline V gene. The CDR3 DNA follows: TGTGCCAGCATGACTAGCGGGAGTAGCGGGGAGCTGTTTTTT. This sequence encodes CASMTSGSSGELFF.

This clone was detected once. The chain carries TRBV7-9 and TRBJ2-3; 7 bases agree with TRBD2. CDR1 and CDR2 (germline): SEHNR, FQNEAQ (reference sequence). The CDR3 length is 17 residues. J gave up 4 bases and V 7 bases, and 17 bases lay outside the gene matches. For the CDR3, the DNA is TGTGCCAGCATGGGCGGGAGAGGCCCCACTCGCGCAGATACGCAGTATTTT. Amino acid sequence: CASMGGRGPTRADTQYF.

This clone has more than one count but fewer than ten. This rearrangement joins TRBV14 to TRBJ2-7; 8 bases align to TRBD1. CDR3 length equals 14 residues. CDR1 and CDR2 (germline): SGHDN, FVKESK. V shed 8 bases and J 4 bases; nucleotides not matched to a gene: 10. The CDR3 region has the DNA TGTGCCAGCGGGGGTCCAGGGGGCGAATACGAGCAGTACTTC. Its protein product is CASGGPGGEYEQYF.

J is TRBJ1-2 and V is TRBV29-1; weak D call: TRBD1 (6 bases). Deletions cut 4 bases from V and 3 bases from J, with 12 bases between. This CDR3 has 13 residues. In germline, CDR1 is SQVTM, CDR2 ANQGSEA. The chain's CDR3 is CSVGRGGDYGYTF. The CDR3 DNA reads TGCAGCGTTGGAAGGGGGGGCGACTATGGCTACACCTTC. The whole variable domain, filled in from reference TRBV29-1 and TRBJ1-2, reads SAVISQKPSRDICQRGTSLTIQCQVDSQVTMMFWYRQQPGQSLTLIATANQGSEATYESGFVIDKFPISRPNLTFSTLTVSNMSPEDSSIYLCSVGRGGDYGYTFGSGTRLTVV.

This clone was seen only once. This chain joins TRBV5-1 and TRBJ1-2, with 7 bases identical to TRBD1. Germline V CDR1 and CDR2: SGHRS, YFSETQ. V shed 4 bases, J shed 7 bases, and the junction held 16 bases outside the gene matches. The length of the CDR3 is 16 residues. The CDR3 spells CASSPGGDSGFGGYTF. The CDR3 region has the DNA TGCGCCAGCAGCCCGGGAGGGGACAGTGGTTTCGGTGGCTACACCTTC.

This chain joins TRBV6-1 and TRBJ2-1, with D tentatively TRBD2 (6 bases). The V end was cut by 0 bases, the J end by 14 bases, with 17 bases between. The CDR3 sequence is 14 residues long. The germline CDR1 and CDR2 sequences are MNHNS and SASEGT. CDR3 residues: CASSEAPQTSSEFF. For the CDR3, the DNA is TGTGCCAGCAGTGAAGCCCCACAGACTAGTTCGGAGTTCTTC.

In this sample, this clone turned up a few times. The chain carries TRBV11-3 and TRBJ2-7; D is possibly TRBD2 (5 bases). Germline loops: CDR1 SGHNT, CDR2 YENEEA. Trimming took 5 bases from V and 7 from J, leaving 21 bases between them. The CDR3 loop spans 15 amino acids. This CDR3 is CASSVISERSGEQYF. DNA of the CDR3: TGTGCCAGCAGCGTAATTTCAGAGCGGTCGGGGGAGCAGTACTTC.

The V gene is TRBV30, the J gene TRBJ1-2; D ambiguous. V lost 0 bases, J lost 4 bases, and 12 bases lay in between. This CDR3 contains 14 residues. Per germline, CDR1 GTSNPN and CDR2 SVGIG (reference sequence). The CDR3 region is CAWSVGAGGYGYTF. CDR3 DNA sequence: TGTGCCTGGAGTGTCGGCGCCGGCGGCTATGGCTACACCTTC.

The V gene is TRBV6-5, the J gene TRBJ1-1; D is possibly TRBD1 (5 bases). Trimming pared 0 bases from V and 1 base from J, leaving 9 bases between. Germline-derived CDR1 and CDR2 are MNHEY and SVGAGI. The CDR3 spans 15 residues. The CDR3 nucleotides read TGTGCCAGCAGTTACTCGATTAGGGGGAACACTGAAGCTTTCTTT. It specifies CASSYSIRGNTEAFF.

This clone was detected a few times. The gene calls are TRBV19 and TRBJ1-1; no clear D. The germline V gene has CDR1 LNHDA and CDR2 SQIVND (reference sequence). V lost 5 bases, J lost 4 bases, and 11 bases lay in between. The CDR3 runs to 13 residues. The CDR3 DNA is TGTGCCAGTAGTCCGGGTCCGGGCACTGAAGCTTTCTTT. Translation: CASSPGPGTEAFF.

V is TRBV2 and J is TRBJ1-2, with 10 bases lining up with TRBD1. The CDR3 has 15 residues. J lost 2 bases, V lost 7 bases, and 7 bases had no gene match. Germline V gives CDR1 SNHLY, CDR2 FYNNEI. As DNA, the CDR3 is TGTGCCAGCACGGGACAGGGGTCACCAAACTATGGCTACACCTTC. Translated: CASTGQGSPNYGYTF.

The count of this clone is one. The gene calls are TRBV28 and TRBJ2-1; D unclear. The V end was cut by 4 bases, the J end by 4 bases, with 2 bases between. This CDR3 spans 11 amino acids. Germline lookup yields CDR1 MDHEN and CDR2 SYDVKM. The CDR3 DNA is TGTGCCAGCAGTTCATACAATGAGCAGTTCTTC. Protein sequence: CASSSYNEQFF.

The rearrangement uses TRBV6-1 and TRBJ1-5; TRBD1 matches at 10 bases. V trimming: 6 bases; J trimming: 7 bases; junction bases outside the gene matches: 9. Germline loops: CDR1 MNHNS, CDR2 SASEGT. The CDR3 covers 15 residues. The CDR3 DNA reads TGTGCCAGCAGCCGGGGGACAGGGGTGGGGCAGCCCCAGCATTTT. Translation gives CASSRGTGVGQPQHF.

This clone showed up just a few times. This sequence joins TRBV6-1 and TRBJ1-5; D possibly corresponds to TRBD1 (5 bases). Looked up from germline, CDR1 is MNHNS and CDR2 is SASEGT. V shed 2 bases and J shed 9 bases, with 14 bases lying between them. The CDR3 length is 14 residues. CDR3 protein: CASSESRVQRPQHF. The CDR3 DNA follows: TGTGCCAGCAGTGAATCCAGGGTCCAAAGGCCCCAGCATTTT.

J is TRBJ2-7 and V is TRBV5-6; unclear D gene. From germline, CDR1 is SGHDT and CDR2 YYEEEE. The V and J ends lost 5 bases and 1 base respectively, with 10 bases between them. The CDR3 consists of 13 residues. CDR3: CASSRDNSYEQYF. The CDR3 coding sequence is TGTGCCAGCAGTCGCGACAATTCCTACGAGCAGTACTTC.

This chain connects TRBV7-3 to TRBJ2-7; 7 nucleotides align to TRBD2. CDR1 is SGHTA and CDR2 is FQGTGA in the germline V gene. With 0 bases clipped from V and 6 bases from J, the junction kept 14 bases outside the gene matches. The CDR3 contains 17 residues. The CDR3 nucleotides read TGTGCCAGCAGCTTAACGGGGGTTGGGCGGGAGACGGGCGAGCAGTACTTC. As protein: CASSLTGVGRETGEQYF.

The CDR3 reads CASSVGGGTYNEQFF. Written as DNA, the CDR3 is TGTGCCAGCAGCGTAGGAGGGGGCACCTACAATGAGCAGTTCTTC. The chain uses TRBV9 and TRBJ2-1; 7 bases line up with TRBD1. V gave up 0 bases and J gave up 2 bases; unmatched junction bases: 2. From germline, CDR1 is SGDLS and CDR2 YYNGEE. The CDR3 consists of 15 residues.

The V call is TRBV5-1, the J call TRBJ2-4; tentative D call: TRBD1 (6 bases). Trimming left V 3 bases short and J 2 bases short, with 12 bases between. The CDR3 length is 15 residues. Germline CDR1 is SGHRS and CDR2 is YFSETQ. The CDR3 nucleotides read TGCGCCAGCAGCTATTACAGGGAGCCCAAAAACATTCAGTACTTC. Amino acids: CASSYYREPKNIQYF. Filled out from reference TRBV5-1 and TRBJ2-4, the complete variable domain reads KAGVTQTPRYLIKTRGQQVTLSCSPISGHRSVSWYQQTPGQGLQFLFEYFSETQRNKGNFPGRFSGRQFSNSRSEMNVSTLELGDSALYLCASSYYREPKNIQYFGAGTRLSVL.

The chain couples TRBV27 to TRBJ2-5, with D maybe TRBD2 (7 bases). The V end lost 0 bases, the J end lost 3 bases, and 11 bases lay between the germline ends. Germline assignment: CDR1 MNHEY and CDR2 SMNVEV (reference sequence). The CDR3 extends over 15 amino acids. Written as DNA, the CDR3 is TGTGCCAGCAGTTTATCTCTAGGGGGGGAAGAGACCCAGTACTTC. Translated, it gives CASSLSLGGEETQYF.